The 26 T cell receptor beta chains below come from one sample, sequenced in a study of blood T cell repertoires in COVID-19. Sequencing was performed with immunoSEQ multiplex PCR; in TCRdb, only in-frame clones are kept and a portion is missing. The table has 300,000 or so clones, about nine tenths seen once. The sequenced sample was PBMCs or T cells enriched from blood (not recorded which). These receptors were obtained from a man aged 55 to 70 who had recovered from COVID-19.

The chain couples TRBV19 to TRBJ1-5; maybe TRBD1 (5 bases). The CDR3 has 15 amino acids. Trimming pared 4 bases from V and 1 base from J, leaving 11 bases between. Germline lookup yields CDR1 LNHDA and CDR2 SQIVND (reference sequence). CDR3 residues: CASSTNDRSNQPQHF. The CDR3 DNA sequence: TGTGCCAGTAGTACAAATGACAGAAGCAATCAGCCCCAGCATTTT.

The chain couples TRBV19 to TRBJ1-3; D possibly corresponds to TRBD1 (6 bases). CDR1 is LNHDA, CDR2 SQIVND, per germline (reference sequence). V gave up 8 bases and J gave up 0 bases, with 14 bases separating them. This CDR3 region has 15 residues. The CDR3 protein is CASQPRGHSGNTIYF. The CDR3 bases are TGTGCCAGTCAGCCCAGGGGCCACTCTGGAAACACCATATATTTT. Variable domain in full (rest from reference TRBV19 and TRBJ1-3): DGGITQSPKYLFRKEGQNVTLSCEQNLNHDAMYWYRQDPGQGLRLIYYSQIVNDFQKGDIAEGYSVSREKKESFPLTVTSAQKNPTAFYLCASQPRGHSGNTIYFGEGSWLTVV.

This clone was seen a handful of times. The CDR3 DNA follows: TGCGCCAGCAGCCCCGAAGGCAGGGGACAGGAAAAACTGTTTTTT. Residues: CASSPEGRGQEKLFF. The J gene is TRBJ1-4, the V gene TRBV5-1; 7 nucleotides line up with TRBD1. V lost 4 bases, J lost 8 bases, and 11 bases stayed unmatched. This CDR3 comprises 15 residues. Per germline, CDR1 SGHRS and CDR2 YFSETQ.

The J gene is TRBJ2-1, the V gene TRBV9; 9 positions agree with TRBD2. V shed 0 bases, J shed 9 bases, and the junction held 10 bases outside the gene matches. This CDR3 contains 16 residues. Germline V gene sequence: CDR1 SGDLS, CDR2 YYNGEE. This chain's CDR3 is CASSVELAGSRGEQFF. CDR3 sequence (DNA): TGTGCCAGCAGCGTAGAACTAGCGGGTTCCCGCGGTGAGCAGTTCTTC.

Only one count was recorded for this clone. The rearrangement joins TRBV19 to TRBJ1-1, with D hard to call. CDR3 length equals 14 residues. Germline loops: CDR1 LNHDA, CDR2 SQIVND (reference sequence). CDR3 region: CKSKQTPANTEAFF. DNA of the CDR3: TGTAAAAGTAAACAGACCCCCGCAAACACTGAAGCTTTCTTT.

The CDR3 sequence: CASAEGRTGGYTF. The CDR3 DNA sequence: TGTGCCAGTGCCGAGGGCCGGACCGGGGGCTACACCTTC. The chain is built from TRBV19 and TRBJ1-2; unclear D gene. Germline values: CDR1 LNHDA, CDR2 SQIVND (reference sequence). The CDR3 is 13 amino acids. The V end was cut by 8 bases, the J end by 8 bases, with 18 bases between.

This chain links TRBV2 with TRBJ2-7; D may be TRBD2 (5 bases). V gave up 7 bases and J gave up 4 bases, with 11 bases separating them. The CDR3 contains 12 residues. In germline, CDR1 is SNHLY, CDR2 FYNNEI. The CDR3 DNA reads TGTGCCAGCACGGACTCGCAATACGAGCAGTACTTC. Residues: CASTDSQYEQYF.

This clone was counted between two and nine times. The chain links TRBV7-2 to TRBJ1-3; the D is unclear. The germline V gene has CDR1 SGHTA and CDR2 FQGNSA. The CDR3 is 15 residues long. V lost 5 bases, J lost 0 bases, and 11 bases lay in between. CDR3 coding DNA: TGTGCCAGCAGCGTAGGAGGAGGCTCTGGAAACACCATATATTTT. Protein sequence: CASSVGGGSGNTIYF.

This chain joins TRBV24-1 and TRBJ2-1, with 10 bases that match TRBD2. Germline values: CDR1 KGHDR, CDR2 SFDVKD. CDR3 length: 16 residues. V shed 4 bases, J shed 6 bases, and the junction held 8 bases outside the gene matches. The CDR3 sequence: CATSDPSTSGINEQFF. CDR3 nucleotide sequence: TGTGCCACCAGTGACCCTAGCACTAGCGGGATCAATGAGCAGTTCTTC.

To note about this clone: Other nucleotide sequences from this sample produce the same CDR3. This chain connects TRBV11-3 to TRBJ1-1; 8 nucleotides line up with TRBD1. CDR1 and CDR2 (germline): SGHNT, YENEEA. CDR3 size: 13 residues. Germline trimming cut 5 bases from V and 4 bases from J; bases unmatched to any gene: 3. CDR3 in DNA: TGTGCCAGCAGCCAGGGGGCCGGCACTGAAGCTTTCTTT. It translates to CASSQGAGTEAFF. The complete variable domain, with remaining parts taken from reference TRBV11-3 and TRBJ1-1, reads EAGVVQSPRYKIIEKKQPVAFWCNPISGHNTLYWYLQNLGQGPELLIRYENEEAVDDSQLPKDRFSAERLKGVDSTLKIQPAELGDSAVYLCASSQGAGTEAFFGQGTRLTVV.

This chain connects TRBV24-1 to TRBJ1-2; 7 bases line up with TRBD1. Germline assignment: CDR1 KGHDR and CDR2 SFDVKD. Trimming removed 4 bases from V and 5 bases from J; junction bases left unmatched: 6. The CDR3 consists of 14 residues. The CDR3 here is CATSEPGQRYGYTF. CDR3 DNA sequence: TGTGCCACCAGTGAGCCGGGACAGCGATATGGCTACACCTTC.

CDR3 loop: CSVVVGVGYTF. As DNA, the CDR3 is TGCAGCGTTGTTGTAGGGGTTGGCTACACCTTC. The chain recombines TRBV29-1 with TRBJ1-2; tentatively, D is TRBD1 (5 bases). Between the trimmed V and J ends, which lost 4 bases and 7 bases, there was a span of 10 bases. This CDR3 is 11 amino acids long. Germline values: CDR1 SQVTM, CDR2 ANQGSEA.

The chain joins TRBV28 to TRBJ1-6; D possibly corresponds to TRBD1 (6 bases). Germline V CDR1 and CDR2: MDHEN, SYDVKM. V shed 3 bases and J shed 5 bases, with 11 bases lying between them. The CDR3 consists of 15 residues. The CDR3: CASSFSGGDNSPLHF. In DNA form, the CDR3 reads TGTGCCAGCAGTTTTTCGGGGGGCGATAATTCACCCCTCCACTTT.

This clone showed up just once. The chain recombines TRBV4-1 with TRBJ2-3; D gene ambiguous. Trimming removed 0 bases at V and 5 bases at J, with 6 bases between. Germline values: CDR1 MGHRA, CDR2 YSYEKL. CDR3 length: 13 amino acids. The CDR3 nucleotides read TGCGCCAGCAGCCAAGATCCAGTAGATACGCAGTATTTT. This codes for CASSQDPVDTQYF.

The chain couples TRBV18 to TRBJ2-5; TRBD2 aligns across 7 bases. Germline V gene sequence: CDR1 KGHSH, CDR2 LQKENI. V shed 3 bases, J shed 5 bases, and the junction held 6 bases outside the gene matches. The CDR3 contains 14 residues. CDR3 protein: CASSPEREGETQYF. The DNA for the CDR3 is TGTGCCAGCTCACCGGAGCGGGAAGGGGAGACCCAGTACTTC.

The chain couples TRBV19 to TRBJ2-7, with TRBD2 matching over 10 bases. Germline CDR1 reads LNHDA; CDR2 reads SQIVND (reference sequence). The CDR3 extends over 15 amino acids. Unmatched junction bases numbered 8, after V lost 6 bases and J lost 3 bases. The CDR3 sequence is CASSLSGRTNYEQYF. Here the CDR3 DNA reads TGTGCCAGTAGCCTTAGCGGGAGGACAAACTACGAGCAGTACTTC.

The CDR3 coding sequence is TGCGCCAGCAGCCGGGTTTGGAGGCCGGGGGACTATGGCTACACCTTC. Protein sequence: CASSRVWRPGDYGYTF. The gene calls are TRBV4-1 and TRBJ1-2; D possibly corresponds to TRBD1 (5 bases). Germline values: CDR1 MGHRA, CDR2 YSYEKL. V was shortened by 4 bases and J by 3 bases, with 18 bases between the two germline ends. The CDR3 extends over 16 amino acids.

V usage is TRBV7-3 and J usage is TRBJ2-7, with a weak D call TRBD2 (5 bases). The CDR3 has 13 residues. Germline-derived CDR1 and CDR2 are SGHTA and FQGTGA. V was trimmed by 6 bases and J by 6 bases, leaving 15 bases between them. The CDR3 DNA follows: TGTGCCAGCAGTTCTCTACTAGATCCCGAGCAGTACTTC. It translates to CASSSLLDPEQYF.

This chain connects TRBV5-1 to TRBJ1-1; tentatively, D is TRBD1 (6 bases). This CDR3 is built from 15 residues. V was cut by 4 bases and J by 8 bases, with 21 bases left in between. Germline V lookup: CDR1 SGHRS, CDR2 YFSETQ. The CDR3 spells CASSPRPGQGTEAFF. The CDR3 nucleotides read TGCGCCAGCAGCCCCAGGCCGGGACAAGGTACCGAAGCTTTCTTT.

The CDR3 loop reads CASKEQLGGKTTDTQYF. Here the CDR3 DNA reads TGTGCCAGTAAGGAGCAGCTAGGAGGGAAAACCACAGATACGCAGTATTTT. The V and J genes are TRBV19 and TRBJ2-3; possibly TRBD2 for D (6 bases). Looked up from germline, CDR1 is LNHDA and CDR2 is SQIVND (reference sequence). The CDR3 spans 17 residues. Trimming took off 7 bases at V and 2 bases at J, with 22 bases between the two ends.

The rearrangement uses TRBV6-4 and TRBJ2-7; the match to TRBD2 covers 14 bases. The CDR3 is 16 amino acids. Trimming took 8 bases from V and 1 from J; bases not matched to a gene: 7. CDR1 and CDR2 from the germline V gene are MRHNA and SNTAGT. CDR3 protein: CASQGLAGGLSYEQYF. The CDR3 DNA follows: TGTGCCAGCCAAGGACTAGCGGGGGGCCTGTCCTACGAGCAGTACTTC.

The chain is built from TRBV27 and TRBJ2-1; perhaps TRBD2 as D (6 bases). The germline V gene encodes CDR1 MNHEY and CDR2 SMNVEV (reference sequence). CDR3 length: 14 amino acids. The V gene lost 5 bases and the J gene lost 2 bases, with 10 bases spanning the gap. CDR3 residues: CASSPGGTYNEQFF. CDR3 nucleotide sequence: TGTGCCAGCAGTCCCGGGGGAACCTACAATGAGCAGTTCTTC.

The chain has TRBV19 and TRBJ2-1, with 12 bases matching TRBD2. CDR3 length: 15 residues. After removal of 9 bases from V and 4 bases from J, the junction contained 7 bases not matched to a gene. CDR1 is LNHDA and CDR2 is SQIVND in the germline V gene (reference sequence). The DNA for the CDR3 is TGTGCCAGCCAGCCCGGGACTAGCGGGTACAATGAGCAGTTCTTC. Protein: CASQPGTSGYNEQFF.

The genes are TRBV9 and TRBJ1-3, with D possibly matching TRBD1 (5 bases). The germline V and J ends were trimmed by 3 bases and 4 bases, with 11 bases remaining between them. From germline, CDR1 is SGDLS and CDR2 YYNGEE. This CDR3 contains 14 residues. CDR3: CASSATGGGNTIYF. CDR3 sequence (DNA): TGTGCCAGCAGCGCCACCGGGGGAGGAAACACCATATATTTT.

CDR3 DNA: TGTGCCAGCAGCCCAGGGGCTCTGATAGCGGGGGAAGAGACCCAGTACTTC. The encoded protein is CASSPGALIAGEETQYF. The chain combines TRBV7-9 with TRBJ2-5; 9 bases line up with TRBD2. Losses at the gene ends were 5 bases for V and 3 bases for J; bases not matched to a gene: 13. From germline, CDR1 is SEHNR and CDR2 FQNEAQ (reference sequence). The CDR3 is 17 residues long.

The chain joins TRBV6-5 to TRBJ1-2, with D possibly matching TRBD1 (5 bases). The CDR3 has 15 amino acids. From germline, CDR1 is MNHEY and CDR2 SVGAGI. Trimming stripped 5 bases from V and 4 bases from J, with 17 bases between. CDR3 protein: CASSRQQGSFYGYTF. Here the CDR3 DNA reads TGTGCCAGCAGTCGACAGCAGGGATCTTTCTATGGCTACACCTTC.